This passage covers 20 T cell receptor beta chains from one sample sequenced in a study of shared clonotypes between healthy human individuals. Assay used: immunoSEQ multiplex PCR; TCRdb lists only in-frame clones, some missing. The table records about 2.1 million clones, roughly 93% of them present only once. CD45RO negativity and positive selection for CCR7 defined naive CD8 cells, a population that excluded terminally differentiated effector memory CD45RA+ cells. Sample: naive CD8+ T cells from PBMCs. Every receptor here comes from a man in his late teens or twenties in good health. Some clones in this sample may be carry-over from other donors' samples.

Only one count was recorded for this clone. V and J are TRBV11-2 and TRBJ1-1; D remains ambiguous. The V and J ends lost 3 bases and 0 bases respectively, with 14 bases between them. Germline V gene sequence: CDR1 SGHAT, CDR2 FQNNGV. CDR3 length: 16 amino acids. The CDR3 region has the DNA TGTGCCAGCAGCTTGCGTAGCGGACTGATGAACACTGAAGCTTTCTTT. It codes for CASSLRSGLMNTEAFF.

The genes are TRBV15 and TRBJ2-7; D may be TRBD1 or TRBD2 (5 bases each). CDR3 size: 13 residues. Germline CDR1 and CDR2: LNHNV and YYDKDF (reference sequence). The CDR3 spells CAAGTYSSYEQYF. In DNA form, the CDR3 reads TGTGCGGCCGGGACGTACAGCTCCTACGAGCAGTACTTC.

The chain uses TRBV9 and TRBJ2-1; the match to TRBD2 covers 8 bases. The length of the CDR3 is 15 residues. Looked up from germline, CDR1 is SGDLS and CDR2 is YYNGEE. After removal of 0 bases from V and 4 bases from J, the junction contained 3 bases not matched to a gene. Written as DNA, the CDR3 is TGTGCCAGCAGCGTAGTTAGCGGGACTTACAATGAGCAGTTCTTC. Its protein is CASSVVSGTYNEQFF.

This rearrangement joins TRBV29-1 to TRBJ2-7; D is perhaps TRBD2 (7 bases). This CDR3 region has 15 residues. Germline assignment: CDR1 SQVTM and CDR2 ANQGSEA. The V end was cut by 5 bases, the J end by 5 bases, with 22 bases between. The CDR3 DNA sequence: TGCAGCGTTAAAGGAGGGGAGGGGGTGAGCAACGAGCAGTACTTC. It translates to CSVKGGEGVSNEQYF.

The rearrangement links TRBV7-8 to TRBJ2-3, with D hard to call. Trimming left V 6 bases short and J 2 bases short, with 9 bases between. There are 13 residues in the CDR3. The V gene's germline CDR1 is SGHVS and CDR2 FQNEAQ. Written as DNA, the CDR3 is TGTGCCAGCAGGCCCCGGGCCACAGATACGCAGTATTTT. It is translated as CASRPRATDTQYF. Full variable domain (outside the CDR3, taken from reference TRBV7-8 and TRBJ2-3): GAGVSQSPRYKVAKRGQDVALRCDPISGHVSLFWYQQALGQGPEFLTYFQNEAQLDKSGLPSDRFFAERPEGSVSTLKIQRTQQEDSAVYLCASRPRATDTQYFGPGTRLTVL.

V is TRBV7-9 and J is TRBJ2-1, with TRBD1 matching over 9 bases. Trimming cost V 5 bases and J 0 bases; bases outside gene matches: 8. CDR1 is SEHNR, CDR2 FQNEAQ, per germline (reference sequence). CDR3 length equals 17 residues. In nucleotides, the CDR3 is TGTGCCAGCAGCGCCCGGGACAGGGTGAGCTCCTACAATGAGCAGTTCTTC. Translating it yields CASSARDRVSSYNEQFF.

The chain uses TRBV10-3 and TRBJ2-1, with 12 nucleotides matching TRBD2. The CDR3 is made up of 23 amino acids. Germline trimming cut 2 bases from V and 0 bases from J; bases unmatched to any gene: 20. Germline CDR1 reads ENHRY; CDR2 reads SYGVKD. CDR3 sequence reads: CAISERLAGVLLSGFSSYNEQFF. In nucleotides, the CDR3 is TGTGCCATCAGTGAGCGACTAGCGGGAGTATTACTCTCTGGGTTTAGCTCCTACAATGAGCAGTTCTTC.

The chain combines TRBV6-1 with TRBJ2-2; D may match TRBD1 or TRBD2 (5 bases each). The V end lost 2 bases, the J end lost 2 bases, and 12 bases lay between the germline ends. CDR1 is MNHNS and CDR2 is SASEGT in the germline V gene. The CDR3 length is 16 residues. CDR3 bases: TGTGCCAGCAGTGAATTTGGGACCCACAACACCGGGGAGCTGTTTTTT. It translates to CASSEFGTHNTGELFF.

The chain joins TRBV27 to TRBJ2-7; D gene unclear. V was cut by 6 bases and J by 5 bases, with 17 bases left in between. This CDR3 is 14 amino acids long. Per the germline V gene, CDR1 is MNHEY and CDR2 is SMNVEV (reference sequence). The CDR3 spells CASRRQYLKDEQYF. CDR3 DNA sequence: TGTGCCAGCAGGAGACAATACCTAAAGGACGAGCAGTACTTC.

The chain links TRBV9 to TRBJ2-1, with D unclear. The germline CDR1 and CDR2 sequences are SGDLS and YYNGEE. The V end was cut by 4 bases, the J end by 4 bases, with 6 bases between. The CDR3 covers 12 residues. CDR3 sequence reads: CASSPWYNEQFF. DNA of the CDR3: TGTGCCAGCAGCCCCTGGTACAATGAGCAGTTCTTC.

The V gene is TRBV7-9, the J gene TRBJ2-5; 9 bases line up with TRBD2. This CDR3 has 16 residues. The trim removed 3 bases at V and 2 bases at J, leaving 7 bases unmatched. Germline V gives CDR1 SEHNR, CDR2 FQNEAQ (reference sequence). CDR3 in DNA: TGTGCCAGCAGCTTCGGACTAGCGTGGGATCAAGAGACCCAGTACTTC. Residues: CASSFGLAWDQETQYF.

The chain carries TRBV21-1 and TRBJ2-3; TRBD2, as called in the table, went unchecked against the DNA. TRBV21-1 is given as a pseudogene. The CDR3 sequence is 19 residues long. CDR3 loop: CASSTIGLAGVYSTDTQYF. CDR3 sequence (DNA): TGTGCCAGCAGCACCATCGGACTAGCGGGAGTTTATAGCACAGATACGCAGTATTTT.

The chain is built from TRBV29-1 and TRBJ2-1, with 8 nucleotides matching TRBD2. The ends lost 1 base at V and 0 bases at J; junction bases unmatched: 11. The germline gives CDR1 SQVTM, CDR2 ANQGSEA. The CDR3 sequence is 18 residues long. The CDR3 DNA reads TGCAGCGTTGAAGGAATCGAGAAGCGGGGGAGCTCCTACAATGAGCAGTTCTTC. This gives the protein CSVEGIEKRGSSYNEQFF.

This clone came up once. This chain connects TRBV30 to TRBJ2-7, with 7 bases fitting TRBD1. CDR3 length equals 14 residues. The V gene's germline CDR1 is GTSNPN and CDR2 SVGIG (reference sequence). Losses at the gene ends were 1 base for V and 3 bases for J; bases not matched to a gene: 6. The DNA of the CDR3 is TGTGCCTGGAGTGCCCCGACAGGGAACTACGAGCAGTACTTC. This translates into CAWSAPTGNYEQYF.

The rearrangement joins TRBV19 to TRBJ2-3; D might be TRBD1 (6 bases). Germline lookup yields CDR1 LNHDA and CDR2 SQIVND (reference sequence). There are 12 residues in the CDR3. V was shortened by 4 bases and J by 7 bases, with 9 bases between the two germline ends. The CDR3 reads CASSTQGNTQYF. DNA for the CDR3: TGTGCCAGTAGTACCCAGGGGAATACGCAGTATTTT.

The gene calls are TRBV5-1 and TRBJ2-1; D possibly corresponds to TRBD2 (5 bases). This CDR3 has 15 residues. V dropped 1 base and J dropped 8 bases, with 16 bases sitting between them. Germline loops: CDR1 SGHRS, CDR2 YFSETQ. CDR3 sequence: CASSLTPDSTHEQFF. The CDR3 nucleotides are TGCGCCAGCAGCTTGACCCCGGACTCCACTCATGAGCAGTTCTTC.

The chain joins TRBV6-1 to TRBJ2-7; D is possibly TRBD1 (5 bases). Germline V gives CDR1 MNHNS, CDR2 SASEGT. The CDR3 is 19 amino acids. The V end was cut by 3 bases, the J end by 0 bases, with 24 bases between. The CDR3 DNA is TGTGCCAGCAGTGACCCGGCTACAGGCATACCAAGGAGCTCCTACGAGCAGTACTTC. Amino acids: CASSDPATGIPRSSYEQYF.

To note about this clone: Within the sample, other DNA sequences also encode this same CDR3. The genes are TRBV27 and TRBJ2-2, with D perhaps matching TRBD1 or TRBD2 (6 bases each). The CDR3 covers 14 residues. Trimming pared 1 base from V and 6 bases from J, leaving 9 bases between. Germline V gene lookup returns CDR1 MNHEY and CDR2 SMNVEV (reference sequence). CDR3 nucleotides: TGTGCCAGCAGTTTATGGGGGGCATCCGGGGAGCTGTTTTTT. This encodes CASSLWGASGELFF.

The chain is built from TRBV28 and TRBJ2-5; either TRBD1 or TRBD2 may fit D (5 bases each). There are 16 residues in the CDR3. Trimming left V 1 base short and J 1 base short, with 13 bases between. Germline V CDR1 and CDR2: MDHEN, SYDVKM. In DNA form, the CDR3 reads TGTGCCAGCAGTTTATACCCAGGGAGCAGCCAAGAGACCCAGTACTTC. Protein: CASSLYPGSSQETQYF.

The chain is built from TRBV2 and TRBJ2-1; D perhaps matches TRBD2 (6 bases). The CDR3 covers 13 residues. Trimming removed 4 bases from V and 4 bases from J, with 8 bases in between. In germline, CDR1 is SNHLY, CDR2 FYNNEI. The CDR3 is CASSGRDYNEQFF. CDR3 nucleotides: TGTGCCAGCAGTGGGCGGGATTACAATGAGCAGTTCTTC.